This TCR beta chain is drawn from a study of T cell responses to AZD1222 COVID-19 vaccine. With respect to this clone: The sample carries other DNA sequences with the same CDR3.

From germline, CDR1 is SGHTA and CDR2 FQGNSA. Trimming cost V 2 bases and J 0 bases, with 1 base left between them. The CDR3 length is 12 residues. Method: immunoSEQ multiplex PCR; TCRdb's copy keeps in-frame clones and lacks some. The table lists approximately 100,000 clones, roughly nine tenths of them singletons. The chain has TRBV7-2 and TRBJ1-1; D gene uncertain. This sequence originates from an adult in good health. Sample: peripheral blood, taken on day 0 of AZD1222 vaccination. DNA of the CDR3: TGTGCCAGCAGCTTAATGAACACTGAAGCTTTCTTT. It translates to CASSLMNTEAFF.